These 23 T cell receptor beta chains share one sample of origin, sequenced in a study of breast tumors, draining lymph nodes, adjacent tissues. TCRdb called the multiplex PCR reads again in MiXCR, with one record for every CDR3 protein. This table has about 24,000 distinct CDR3 sequences, almost 70% appearing once. Material for sequencing was tumor-adjacent breast tissue. The receptors derive from a female donor with breast cancer. Some clones in this sample may be carry-over from other donors' samples.

The chain joins TRBV18 to TRBJ2-7, with D uncertain. V was pared by 3 bases and J by 2 bases, with 8 bases between. The length of the CDR3 is 13 residues. CDR1 is KGHSH and CDR2 is LQKENI in the germline V gene. The CDR3 loop is CASSPDPTYEQYF. Written as DNA, the CDR3 is TGTGCCAGCTCACCCGACCCAACCTACGAGCAGTACTTC.

V is TRBV7-2 and J is TRBJ1-3; D is ambiguous. This CDR3 has 16 residues. Germline V lookup: CDR1 SGHTA, CDR2 FQGNSA. Trimming left V 1 base short and J 3 bases short, with 13 bases between. Here the CDR3 reads CASSLVPGGIGNTIYF. The CDR3 DNA sequence: TGTGCCAGCAGCTTAGTTCCCGGTGGAATTGGAAACACCATATATTTT.

The chain employs TRBV20-1 and TRBJ2-3, with TRBD2 matching 10 bases. V lost 1 base, J lost 9 bases, and 10 bases stayed unmatched. Germline V gene sequence: CDR1 DFQATT, CDR2 SNEGSKA (reference sequence). The CDR3 spans 15 residues. CDR3 coding DNA: TGCAGTGCTAGAGTTGCCAGTCTAGCGGGAGTGACGCAGTATTTT. This codes for CSARVASLAGVTQYF.

This clonotype was picked up many times. The chain carries TRBV12-3 or TRBV12-4 and TRBJ2-1; 8 positions match TRBD1. V was clipped by 2 bases and J by 3 bases; unmatched bases: 9. The CDR3 is 17 residues long. The CDR3 reads CASSLPPPGGGYNEQFF. CDR3 in DNA: TGTGCCAGCAGTTTACCCCCGCCAGGGGGCGGCTACAATGAGCAGTTCTTC.

The genes are TRBV6-1 and TRBJ2-3; TRBD1 is a possible D gene (6 bases). V was shortened by 5 bases and J by 3 bases, with 12 bases between the two germline ends. The CDR3 extends over 14 amino acids. CDR1 is MNHNS and CDR2 is SASEGT in the germline V gene. The CDR3 is CASSPQGPTDTQYF. The CDR3 bases are TGTGCCAGCAGTCCACAGGGTCCGACAGATACGCAGTATTTT.

This clonotype has a handful of counts. The rearrangement joins TRBV11-3 to TRBJ2-7; no clear D. From germline, CDR1 is SGHNT and CDR2 YENEEA. This CDR3 comprises 12 residues. The V end was cut by 1 base, the J end by 6 bases, with 7 bases between. DNA of the CDR3: TGTGCCAGCAGCTTAGTAGCTTTCGAGCAGTACTTC. This encodes CASSLVAFEQYF.

The chain employs TRBV3-1 and TRBJ1-3; the D is unclear. Germline V CDR1 and CDR2: LGHDT, YNNKEL (reference sequence). CDR3 length: 15 residues. V was clipped by 2 bases and J by 0 bases, with 8 bases between them. Here the CDR3 DNA reads TGTGCCAGCAGCCAAATCCCCTCCTCTGGAAACACCATATATTTT. Its translation is CASSQIPSSGNTIYF.

This clonotype was recorded many times. The V call is TRBV7-8, the J call TRBJ2-1, with 7 nucleotides matching TRBD1. This CDR3 has 16 residues. V shed 5 bases and J 4 bases; nucleotides not matched to a gene: 11. Germline values: CDR1 SGHVS, CDR2 FQNEAQ. The CDR3 here is CASSTMTGILYNEQFF. CDR3 DNA sequence: TGTGCCAGCAGCACCATGACAGGGATTCTTTACAATGAGCAGTTCTTC.

Turning to this clonotype: A junction end diverges from the germline sequence, so it may reflect a read error. The chain couples TRBV10-3 to TRBJ2-7; perhaps TRBD2 as D (6 bases). CDR3 size: 16 residues. Germline V gene lookup returns CDR1 ENHRY and CDR2 SYGVKD. CDR3 sequence reads: CAIGAPAGTSSYGQYF. CDR3 bases: TGCGCCATCGGAGCGCCGGCGGGAACAAGCTCCTACGGGCAGTACTTC.

The chain carries TRBV4-2 and TRBJ2-2; 9 bases are a match to TRBD2. The CDR3 is 15 residues long. With 4 bases clipped from V and 6 bases from J, the junction kept 6 bases outside the gene matches. Germline V gives CDR1 LGHNA, CDR2 YNFKEQ. Here the CDR3 reads CASSRLAGGAGELFF. The CDR3 region has the DNA TGTGCCAGCAGCCGACTGGCGGGAGGGGCCGGGGAGCTGTTTTTT.

This chain uses TRBV5-1 with TRBJ1-2; 9 nucleotides match TRBD1. CDR3 size: 16 residues. Germline assignment: CDR1 SGHRS and CDR2 YFSETQ. The junction had 6 bases not matched to a gene; V was cut back by 3 bases and J by 0 bases. CDR3 region: CASSSGQGSTNYGYTF. The DNA for the CDR3 is TGCGCCAGCAGCTCGGGACAGGGCTCAACTAACTATGGCTACACCTTC.

The chain links TRBV24-1 to TRBJ2-3; a possible D gene is TRBD2 (6 bases). Per the germline V gene, CDR1 is KGHDR and CDR2 is SFDVKD. The CDR3 spans 13 residues. V gave up 9 bases and J gave up 0 bases, with 9 bases separating them. This CDR3 reads CATAGLSTDTQYF. The DNA for the CDR3 is TGTGCCACCGCGGGACTTAGCACAGATACGCAGTATTTT.

By proportion, this clonotype is medium-sized (0.01 to 0.1%). The V call is TRBV5-6, the J call TRBJ1-2, with a weak D call TRBD1 (6 bases). The V gene lost 4 bases and the J gene lost 5 bases, with 12 bases spanning the gap. The CDR3 sequence is 13 residues long. Germline V gene lookup returns CDR1 SGHDT and CDR2 YYEEEE. CDR3 in DNA: TGTGCCAGCAGCGTGACAGGCGCGTATGGCTACACCTTC. Translated, it gives CASSVTGAYGYTF.

This clonotype has a single count. This chain links TRBV7-6 with TRBJ2-7, with TRBD1 identical over 8 bases. The CDR3 has 13 amino acids. J was trimmed by 6 bases and V by 4 bases; bases with no gene match: 5. The germline CDR1 and CDR2 sequences are SGHVS and FNYEAQ. The CDR3 DNA is TGTGCCAGCAGCTCTAAGACAGGGGCCGAGCAGTACTTC. This translates into CASSSKTGAEQYF.

As for this clonotype: One junction end disagrees with the germline gene, perhaps due to a read error. V gene TRBV19 combines with J gene TRBJ2-3, with 7 bases fitting TRBD1. The CDR3 is 15 residues long. CDR1 and CDR2 (germline): LNHDA, SQIVND (reference sequence). The CDR3 region is CASSVDRASTDTQYF. In nucleotides, the CDR3 is TGTGCCAGTAGTGTAGACAGGGCTAGCACAGATACGCAGTATTTT.

This clonotype was seen repeatedly, ten times or more. The chain employs TRBV6-1 and TRBJ1-4; 8 nucleotides align to TRBD1. Per the germline V gene, CDR1 is MNHNS and CDR2 is SASEGT. With V trimmed by 6 bases and J by 3 bases, 3 bases remained unmatched. This CDR3 has 14 amino acids. CDR3 loop: CASRTGGANEKLFF. CDR3 coding DNA: TGTGCCAGCAGAACAGGGGGAGCTAATGAAAAACTGTTTTTT.

This clonotype was detected only once. V and J are TRBV6-1 and TRBJ2-1; 7 bases are shared with TRBD2. V lost 0 bases and J lost 7; bases outside the gene matches: 6. This CDR3 spans 15 amino acids. In germline, CDR1 is MNHNS, CDR2 SASEGT. The CDR3 DNA reads TGTGCCAGCAGTGAAGCGGCGGGAGCCCAAAATGAGCAGTTCTTC. The encoded protein is CASSEAAGAQNEQFF.

The genes are TRBV7-6 and TRBJ2-1; D may be TRBD2 (5 bases). The CDR3 consists of 16 residues. The germline V and J ends were trimmed by 2 bases and 4 bases, with 15 bases remaining between them. Germline V CDR1 and CDR2: SGHVS, FNYEAQ. CDR3 nucleotide sequence: TGTGCCAGCAGCTTAAGCGGACCTAAAGGTTACAATGAGCAGTTCTTC. Translation: CASSLSGPKGYNEQFF.

V is TRBV11-3 and J is TRBJ2-7, with TRBD1 matching 7 bases. This CDR3 is built from 13 residues. V gave up 5 bases and J gave up 9 bases; unmatched junction bases: 10. CDR1 is SGHNT and CDR2 is YENEEA in the germline V gene. CDR3 DNA sequence: TGTGCCAGCAGCAAGGGGGCGTCCTCAGGGCAGTACTTC. It yields the protein CASSKGASSGQYF. Variable domain in full (rest from reference TRBV11-3 and TRBJ2-7): EAGVVQSPRYKIIEKKQPVAFWCNPISGHNTLYWYLQNLGQGPELLIRYENEEAVDDSQLPKDRFSAERLKGVDSTLKIQPAELGDSAVYLCASSKGASSGQYFGPGTRLTVT.

The CDR3 reads CSATLAESSYEQYF. The DNA of the CDR3 is TGCAGTGCTACGCTAGCGGAAAGCTCCTACGAGCAGTACTTC. The V gene is TRBV20-1, the J gene TRBJ2-7; 7 bases fit TRBD2. After removal of 4 bases from V and 0 bases from J, the junction contained 6 bases not matched to a gene. There are 14 residues in the CDR3. Germline V gene sequence: CDR1 DFQATT, CDR2 SNEGSKA (reference sequence).

V is TRBV20-1 and J is TRBJ2-7, with 7 bases fitting TRBD2. The V segment lost 3 bases and the J segment 7 bases; nucleotides outside the gene matches: 9. There are 13 residues in the CDR3. The germline V gene has CDR1 DFQATT and CDR2 SNEGSKA (reference sequence). For the CDR3, the DNA is TGCAGTGCTAGCGGGAGGCACGCCGGTGAGCAGTACTTC. Translated: CSASGRHAGEQYF.

This clonotype was counted at least ten times. The V and J genes are TRBV19 and TRBJ1-1; D is undetermined. Germline V gene data show CDR1 as LNHDA and CDR2 as SQIVND (reference sequence). Trimming cost V 7 bases and J 4 bases, with 7 bases left between them. The CDR3 spans 11 residues. The CDR3: CASKGSTEAFF. CDR3 nucleotide sequence: TGTGCCAGTAAGGGAAGCACTGAAGCTTTCTTT.

This clonotype is labeled medium-sized (0.01 to 0.1%). The CDR3 region has the DNA TGTGCCAGCAGTTTGGCAGGCCGGGAGACCCAGTACTTC. It codes for CASSLAGRETQYF. The V gene is TRBV12-3 or TRBV12-4, the J gene TRBJ2-5, with no clear D. V was clipped by 3 bases and J by 5 bases, with 10 bases between them. CDR3 length equals 13 residues.